The clone carrying this T cell receptor beta chain has a single count. TCRdb's copy holds only in-frame clones and misses some; the assay was immunoSEQ multiplex PCR. This table holds around 63,000 clones, approximately 87% found once. The data are from a study of control samples from healthy donors and cancer patients. The sequenced sample consisted of PBMCs. This clonotype originated in a woman aged 50 to 65 with head and neck cancer.

The CDR3 spells CATSDLGGTTDTQYF. CDR3 nucleotide sequence: TGTGCCACCAGTGATTTGGGCGGTACCACAGATACGCAGTATTTT. This chain joins TRBV24-1 and TRBJ2-3; no clear D. The ends were cut back, 0 bases at V and 2 bases at J, with 8 bases in the middle. Germline V CDR1 and CDR2: KGHDR, SFDVKD. The CDR3 extends over 15 amino acids.